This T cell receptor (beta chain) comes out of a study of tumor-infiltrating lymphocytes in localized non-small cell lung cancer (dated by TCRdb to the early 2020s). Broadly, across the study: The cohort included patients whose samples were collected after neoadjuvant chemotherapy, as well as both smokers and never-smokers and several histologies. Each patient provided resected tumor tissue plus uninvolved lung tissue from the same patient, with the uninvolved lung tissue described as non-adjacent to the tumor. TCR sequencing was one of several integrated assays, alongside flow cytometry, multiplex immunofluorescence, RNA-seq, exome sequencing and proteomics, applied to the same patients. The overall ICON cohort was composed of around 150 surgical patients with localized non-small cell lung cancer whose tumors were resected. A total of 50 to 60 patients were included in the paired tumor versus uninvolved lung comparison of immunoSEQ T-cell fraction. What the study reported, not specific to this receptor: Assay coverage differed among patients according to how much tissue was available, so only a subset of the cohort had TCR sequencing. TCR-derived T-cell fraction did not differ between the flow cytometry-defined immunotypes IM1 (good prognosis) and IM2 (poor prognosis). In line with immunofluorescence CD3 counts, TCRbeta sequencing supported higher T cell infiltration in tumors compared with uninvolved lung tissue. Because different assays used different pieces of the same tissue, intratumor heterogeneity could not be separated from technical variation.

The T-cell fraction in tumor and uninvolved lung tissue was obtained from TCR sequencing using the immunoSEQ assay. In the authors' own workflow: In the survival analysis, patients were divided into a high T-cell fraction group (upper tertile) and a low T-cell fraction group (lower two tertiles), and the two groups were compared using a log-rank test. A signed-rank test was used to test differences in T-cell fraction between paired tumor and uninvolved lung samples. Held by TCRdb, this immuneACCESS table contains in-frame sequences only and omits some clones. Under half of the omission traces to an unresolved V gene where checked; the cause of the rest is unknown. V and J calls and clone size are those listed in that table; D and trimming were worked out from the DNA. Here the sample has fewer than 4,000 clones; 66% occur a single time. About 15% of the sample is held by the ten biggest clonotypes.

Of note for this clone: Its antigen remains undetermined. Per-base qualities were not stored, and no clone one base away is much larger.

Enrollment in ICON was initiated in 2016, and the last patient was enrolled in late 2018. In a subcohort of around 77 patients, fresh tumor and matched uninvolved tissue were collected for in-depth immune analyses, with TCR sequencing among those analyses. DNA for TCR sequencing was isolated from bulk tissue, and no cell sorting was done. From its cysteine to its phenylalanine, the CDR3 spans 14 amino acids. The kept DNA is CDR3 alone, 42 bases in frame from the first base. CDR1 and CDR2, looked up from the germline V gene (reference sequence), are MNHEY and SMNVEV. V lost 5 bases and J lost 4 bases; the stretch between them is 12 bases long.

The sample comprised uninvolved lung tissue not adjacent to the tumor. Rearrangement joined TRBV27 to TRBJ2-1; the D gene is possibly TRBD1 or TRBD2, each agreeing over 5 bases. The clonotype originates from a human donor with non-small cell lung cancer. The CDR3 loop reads CASSGDPVYNEQFF. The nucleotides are TGTGCCAGCAGTGGGGACCCCGTTTACAATGAGCAGTTCTTC.